Sequencing of this T cell receptor beta chain was carried out in a study of T cell responses to AZD1222 COVID-19 vaccine. Germline CDR1 and CDR2: MDHEN and SYDVKM. Trimming shortened V by 3 bases and J by 4 bases, and 12 bases separated the two germline ends. This CDR3 has 15 residues. Generated by immunoSEQ multiplex PCR, the TCRdb table keeps only in-frame clones and is missing some. The sample consists of 150,000 to 200,000 clones, around 89% of them appearing once. This material consisted of peripheral blood, taken 28 days after the second AZD1222 dose. The chain combines TRBV28 with TRBJ1-4, with D possibly matching TRBD1 (5 bases). The clonotype originates from an adult who received the AZD1222 COVID-19 vaccine. CDR3 amino acids: CASSFGGTFNEKLFF. CDR3 nucleotides: TGTGCCAGCAGTTTCGGGGGGACGTTTAATGAAAAACTGTTTTTT.